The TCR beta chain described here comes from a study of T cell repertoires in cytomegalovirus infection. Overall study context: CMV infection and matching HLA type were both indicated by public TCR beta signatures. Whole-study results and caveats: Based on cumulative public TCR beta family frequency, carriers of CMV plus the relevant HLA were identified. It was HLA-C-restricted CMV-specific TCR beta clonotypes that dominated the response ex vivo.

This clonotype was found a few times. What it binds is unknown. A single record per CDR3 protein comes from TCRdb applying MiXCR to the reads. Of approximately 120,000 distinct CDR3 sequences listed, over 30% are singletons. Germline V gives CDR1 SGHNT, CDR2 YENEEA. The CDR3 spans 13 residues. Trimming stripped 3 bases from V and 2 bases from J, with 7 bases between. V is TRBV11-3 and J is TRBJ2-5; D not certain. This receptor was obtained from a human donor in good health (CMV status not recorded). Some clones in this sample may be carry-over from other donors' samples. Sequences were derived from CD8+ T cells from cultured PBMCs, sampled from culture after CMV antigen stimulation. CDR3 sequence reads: CASSLWGQETQYF. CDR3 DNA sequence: TGTGCCAGCAGCTTGTGGGGACAAGAGACCCAGTACTTC.